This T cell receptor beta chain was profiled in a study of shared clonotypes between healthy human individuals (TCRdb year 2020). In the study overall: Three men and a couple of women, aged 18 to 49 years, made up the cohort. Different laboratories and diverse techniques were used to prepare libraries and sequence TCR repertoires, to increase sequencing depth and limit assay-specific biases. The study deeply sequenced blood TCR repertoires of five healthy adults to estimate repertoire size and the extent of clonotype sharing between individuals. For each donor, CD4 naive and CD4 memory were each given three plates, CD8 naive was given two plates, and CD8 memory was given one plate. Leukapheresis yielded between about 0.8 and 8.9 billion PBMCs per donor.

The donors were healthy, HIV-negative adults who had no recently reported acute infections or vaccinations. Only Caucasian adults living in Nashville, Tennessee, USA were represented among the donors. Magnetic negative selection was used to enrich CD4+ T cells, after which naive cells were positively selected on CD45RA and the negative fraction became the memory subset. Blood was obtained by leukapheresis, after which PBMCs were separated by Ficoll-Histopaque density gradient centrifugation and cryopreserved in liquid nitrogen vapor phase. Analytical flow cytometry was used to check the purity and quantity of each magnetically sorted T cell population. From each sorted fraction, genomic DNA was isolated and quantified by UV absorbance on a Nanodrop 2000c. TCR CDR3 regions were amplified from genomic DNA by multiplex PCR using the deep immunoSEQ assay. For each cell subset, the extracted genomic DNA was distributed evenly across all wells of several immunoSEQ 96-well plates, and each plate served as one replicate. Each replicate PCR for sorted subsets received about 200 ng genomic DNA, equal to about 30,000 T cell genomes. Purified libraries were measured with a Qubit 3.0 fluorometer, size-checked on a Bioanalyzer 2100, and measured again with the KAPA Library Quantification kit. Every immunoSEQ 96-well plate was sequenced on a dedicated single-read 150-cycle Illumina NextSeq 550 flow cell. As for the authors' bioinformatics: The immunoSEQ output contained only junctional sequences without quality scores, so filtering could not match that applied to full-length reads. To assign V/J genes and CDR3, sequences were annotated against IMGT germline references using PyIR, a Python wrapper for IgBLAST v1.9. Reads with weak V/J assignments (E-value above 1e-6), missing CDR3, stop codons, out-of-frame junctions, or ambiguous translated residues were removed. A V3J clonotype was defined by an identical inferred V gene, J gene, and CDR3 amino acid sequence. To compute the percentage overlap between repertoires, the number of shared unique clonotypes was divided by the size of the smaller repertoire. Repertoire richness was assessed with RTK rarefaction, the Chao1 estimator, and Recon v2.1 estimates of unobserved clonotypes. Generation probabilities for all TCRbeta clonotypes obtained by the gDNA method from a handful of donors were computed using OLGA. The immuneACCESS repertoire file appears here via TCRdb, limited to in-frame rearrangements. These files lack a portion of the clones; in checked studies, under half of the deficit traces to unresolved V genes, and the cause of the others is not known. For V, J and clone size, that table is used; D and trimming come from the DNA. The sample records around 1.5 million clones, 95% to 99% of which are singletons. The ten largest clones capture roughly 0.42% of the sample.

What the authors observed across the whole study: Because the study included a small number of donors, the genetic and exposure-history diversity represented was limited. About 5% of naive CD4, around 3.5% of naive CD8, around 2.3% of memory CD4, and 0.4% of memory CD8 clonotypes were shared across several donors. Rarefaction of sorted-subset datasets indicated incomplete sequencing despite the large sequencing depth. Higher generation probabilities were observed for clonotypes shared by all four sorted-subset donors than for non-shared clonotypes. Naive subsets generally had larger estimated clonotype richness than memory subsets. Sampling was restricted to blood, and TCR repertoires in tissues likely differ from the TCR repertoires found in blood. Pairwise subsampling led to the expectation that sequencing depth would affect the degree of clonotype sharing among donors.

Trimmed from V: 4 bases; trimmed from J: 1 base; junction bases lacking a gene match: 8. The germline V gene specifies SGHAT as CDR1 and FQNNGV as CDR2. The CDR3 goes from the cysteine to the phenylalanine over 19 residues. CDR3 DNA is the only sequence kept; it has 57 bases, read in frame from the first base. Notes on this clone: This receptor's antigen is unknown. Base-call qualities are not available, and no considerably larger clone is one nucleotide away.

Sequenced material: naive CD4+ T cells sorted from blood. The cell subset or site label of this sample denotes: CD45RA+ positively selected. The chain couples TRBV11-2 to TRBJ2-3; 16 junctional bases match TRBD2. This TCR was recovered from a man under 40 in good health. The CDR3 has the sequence CASSSMGLAGGVGTDTQYF. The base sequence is TGTGCCAGCAGCTCCATGGGACTAGCGGGAGGGGTCGGCACAGATACGCAGTATTTT.